This T cell receptor beta chain was captured by sequencing in a study of blood T cells in healthy people across ages. Primed by a sample-barcoded 5' primer and a J-beta primer mix, a second PCR proceeded for roughly 7 to 12 cycles. MiXCR was run by TCRdb on the 5' RACE reads, yielding one entry per CDR3 protein. In the table there are approximately 1.5 million distinct CDR3 sequences, 40% to 45% of which are singletons. Researchers isolated at least 6 million PBMCs per sample. The trim removed 4 bases at V and 9 bases at J, leaving 8 bases unmatched. The CDR3 has 14 amino acids. Germline-derived CDR1 and CDR2 are MNHEY and SVGAGI.

The J gene is TRBJ1-1, the V gene TRBV6-5; 10 bases align to TRBD1. This receptor was obtained from a woman younger than 30 in good health. Source material: blood. The chain's CDR3 is CASSSPTGGRKAFF. CDR3 coding DNA: TGTGCCAGCAGTTCCCCGACAGGGGGCCGTAAAGCTTTCTTT.